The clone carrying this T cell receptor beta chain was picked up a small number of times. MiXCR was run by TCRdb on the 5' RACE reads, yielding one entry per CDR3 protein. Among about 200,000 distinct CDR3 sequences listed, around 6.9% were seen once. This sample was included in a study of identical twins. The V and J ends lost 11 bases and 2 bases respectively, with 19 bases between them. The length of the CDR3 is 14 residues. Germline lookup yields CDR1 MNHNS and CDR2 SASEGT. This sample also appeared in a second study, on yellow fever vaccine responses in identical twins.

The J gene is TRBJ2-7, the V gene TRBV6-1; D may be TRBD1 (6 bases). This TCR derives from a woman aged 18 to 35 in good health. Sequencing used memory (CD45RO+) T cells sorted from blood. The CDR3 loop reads CASRSAGAPYEQYF. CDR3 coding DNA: TGTGCCTCCCGCTCGGCAGGGGCACCCTACGAGCAGTACTTC.